This passage covers 27 T cell receptor beta chains from one sample sequenced in a study of cytomegalovirus exposure and HLA in healthy donors. It was with 60 Vbeta and 13 Jbeta primers that the PCR ran. The protocol was immunoSEQ multiplex PCR, while the TCRdb copy is restricted to in-frame clones and leaves out a portion. The top ten clones hold around 22% of a sample with roughly 90,000 clones, approximately 74% of them seen once. Specimen: PBMCs. The receptors here all came from a man aged 30 to 45 in good health and CMV-seropositive.

This chain connects TRBV4-3 to TRBJ2-1, with 10 bases matching TRBD1. The CDR3 contains 16 residues. Germline loops: CDR1 LGHNA, CDR2 YSLEER. V trimming: 0 bases; J trimming: 8 bases; junction bases outside the gene matches: 7. The CDR3 is CASSQDGGTGEYEQFF. The CDR3, as DNA: TGCGCCAGCAGCCAAGATGGCGGGACAGGGGAGTATGAGCAGTTCTTC.

The CDR3 DNA reads as TGTGCCAGCAGCTCCGACGGAGTCCAGCCCCAGCATTTT. Translated: CASSSDGVQPQHF. V gene TRBV7-9 combines with J gene TRBJ1-5; D not certain. This CDR3 has 13 amino acids. Trimming cost V 4 bases and J 7 bases, with 11 bases left between them. The germline CDR1 and CDR2 sequences are SEHNR and FQNEAQ (reference sequence).

Only a few counts were recorded for this clone. V and J are TRBV5-1 and TRBJ1-2; D unresolved. Trimming left V 5 bases short and J 0 bases short, with 14 bases between. The CDR3 spans 15 residues. Germline CDR1 is SGHRS and CDR2 is YFSETQ. Here the CDR3 DNA reads TGCGCCAGCAGAGCCGACCCGCGGGCTAACTATGGCTACACCTTC. Translated, it gives CASRADPRANYGYTF. Full variable domain (outside the CDR3, taken from reference TRBV5-1 and TRBJ1-2): KAGVTQTPRYLIKTRGQQVTLSCSPISGHRSVSWYQQTPGQGLQFLFEYFSETQRNKGNFPGRFSGRQFSNSRSEMNVSTLELGDSALYLCASRADPRANYGYTFGSGTRLTVV.

The chain uses TRBV5-1 and TRBJ1-2, with TRBD1 as a possible D gene (6 bases). The CDR3 has 12 residues. Germline CDR1 is SGHRS and CDR2 is YFSETQ. The V end was cut by 0 bases, the J end by 8 bases, with 8 bases between. The CDR3 loop is CASSLDRVGYTF. In DNA, the CDR3 is TGCGCCAGCAGCTTGGACAGGGTCGGCTACACCTTC.

The gene calls are TRBV30 and TRBJ1-2; no reliable D call. V lost 0 bases and J 2 bases, leaving 13 bases between the germline ends. The length of the CDR3 is 15 residues. Germline CDR1 is GTSNPN and CDR2 is SVGIG (reference sequence). The CDR3 loop is CAWSVGFIGNYGYTF. The CDR3 DNA follows: TGTGCCTGGAGTGTCGGGTTCATCGGGAACTATGGCTACACCTTC.

This clone was counted a few times. The chain employs TRBV5-4 and TRBJ2-3; no reliable D call. Between the trimmed V and J ends, which lost 0 bases and 0 bases, there was a span of 11 bases. Germline assignment: CDR1 SGHNT and CDR2 YYREEE (reference sequence). The CDR3 sequence is 16 residues long. CDR3 sequence (DNA): TGTGCCAGCAGCTTGGATCTAGGCGTTAGCACAGATACGCAGTATTTT. This gives the protein CASSLDLGVSTDTQYF.

This clone was seen once. Distinct nucleotide sequences in the sample also encode this CDR3. The chain combines TRBV18 with TRBJ1-5; the D gene is possibly TRBD1 (6 bases). Germline CDR1 is KGHSH and CDR2 is LQKENI. This CDR3 has 15 residues. V shed 3 bases and J shed 0 bases, with 9 bases lying between them. CDR3 nucleotide sequence: TGTGCCAGCTCACCTCAGGGGTATAGCAATCAGCCCCAGCATTTT. This codes for CASSPQGYSNQPQHF.

The chain employs TRBV27 and TRBJ2-1; 14 bases agree with TRBD2. With V trimmed by 1 base and J by 7 bases, 9 bases remained unmatched. The CDR3 is made up of 18 amino acids. CDR1 is MNHEY and CDR2 is SMNVEV in the germline V gene (reference sequence). CDR3: CASSLYQGLAGEVNEQFF. The CDR3 region has the DNA TGTGCCAGCAGTTTATACCAGGGACTAGCGGGAGAAGTTAATGAGCAGTTCTTC.

J is TRBJ2-5 and V is TRBV4-3, with a possible D match to TRBD2 (5 bases). CDR1 and CDR2 (germline): LGHNA, YSLEER. There are 13 residues in the CDR3. V was pared by 1 base and J by 5 bases, with 8 bases between. CDR3 residues: CASSQAGRETQYF. The DNA of the CDR3 is TGCGCCAGCAGCCAAGCGGGAAGGGAGACCCAGTACTTC.

V gene TRBV7-8 combines with J gene TRBJ2-7; a weak D match, TRBD1 (6 bases). Trimming left V 5 bases short and J 2 bases short, with 13 bases between. Germline V CDR1 and CDR2: SGHVS, FQNEAQ. The CDR3 totals 14 residues. In DNA, the CDR3 is TGTGCCAGCAGCACCCGGACAGATGCCTACGAGCAGTACTTC. Its translation: CASSTRTDAYEQYF.

This chain links TRBV6-5 with TRBJ2-1; possibly TRBD2 for D (6 bases). The V end was cut by 5 bases, the J end by 6 bases, with 11 bases between. This CDR3 is built from 13 residues. The germline gives CDR1 MNHEY, CDR2 SVGAGI. CDR3 nucleotides: TGTGCCAGCAGTCCTGCGGGGAGCAATGAGCAGTTCTTC. As protein: CASSPAGSNEQFF.

The chain is built from TRBV28 and TRBJ1-1; 8 nucleotides align to TRBD1. The CDR3 has 12 amino acids. The J segment lost 4 bases and the V segment lost 8 bases, leaving 3 bases of the junction unmatched. CDR1 is MDHEN, CDR2 SYDVKM, per germline. In DNA, the CDR3 is TGTGCCAGCGACGACAGGGGCACTGAAGCTTTCTTT. It yields the protein CASDDRGTEAFF.

The chain uses TRBV15 and TRBJ2-3, with D possibly matching TRBD2 (6 bases). This CDR3 region has 15 residues. CDR1 and CDR2 from the germline V gene are LNHNV and YYDKDF (reference sequence). The V end was cut by 3 bases, the J end by 2 bases, with 12 bases between. The CDR3 nucleotides read TGTGCCACCAGCAGCAGACTAGTTCCCACAGATACGCAGTATTTT. Encoded protein: CATSSRLVPTDTQYF.

The rearrangement joins TRBV5-1 to TRBJ1-5; D gene uncertain. Germline assignment: CDR1 SGHRS and CDR2 YFSETQ. The CDR3 spans 15 residues. V lost 0 bases, J lost 6 bases, and 13 bases lay in between. The chain's CDR3 is CASSLEGGYRQPQHF. CDR3 in DNA: TGCGCCAGCAGCTTGGAAGGAGGGTATCGTCAGCCCCAGCATTTT.

The count of this clone is one. This rearrangement joins TRBV5-1 to TRBJ2-2; weak D call: TRBD1 (5 bases). The V end was cut by 0 bases, the J end by 0 bases, with 9 bases between. The CDR3 sequence is 16 residues long. In germline, CDR1 is SGHRS, CDR2 YFSETQ. The CDR3 is CASSLDGATNTGELFF. The CDR3 coding sequence is TGCGCCAGCAGCTTGGATGGGGCTACGAACACCGGGGAGCTGTTTTTT.

Only one count was recorded for this clone. The J gene is TRBJ1-1, the V gene TRBV12-5; the D gene is possibly TRBD1 (5 bases). The V end lost 6 bases, the J end lost 10 bases, and 12 bases lay between the germline ends. The germline V gene encodes CDR1 LGHNT and CDR2 FRNRAP. The CDR3 consists of 11 residues. The CDR3 here is CASGPGVGAFF. The CDR3 nucleotides are TGTGCTAGTGGCCCGGGGGTCGGAGCTTTCTTT.

This clone was counted a few times. DNA of the CDR3: TGTGCCAGCAGTGAACAACAGGGAATCTACTACGAGCAGTACTTC. Amino acids: CASSEQQGIYYEQYF. J is TRBJ2-7 and V is TRBV6-1; possibly TRBD1 for D (6 bases). This CDR3 has 15 residues. The V and J ends lost 2 bases and 3 bases respectively, with 14 bases between them. CDR1 is MNHNS and CDR2 is SASEGT in the germline V gene.

The sample holds a few counts of this clone. This chain connects TRBV28 to TRBJ1-5; TRBD1 matches 7 bases. Germline V lookup: CDR1 MDHEN, CDR2 SYDVKM. Germline trimming cut 6 bases from V and 2 bases from J; bases unmatched to any gene: 10. The CDR3 is 16 residues long. CDR3 loop: CASSPGTVVGNQPQHF. In DNA form, the CDR3 reads TGTGCCAGCAGCCCCGGGACAGTGGTGGGCAATCAGCCCCAGCATTTT.

The V gene is TRBV28, the J gene TRBJ1-2, with 12 bases matching TRBD1. The CDR3 totals 15 residues. The V gene end was trimmed by 5 bases and the J gene end by 7 bases; junction bases not matched to a gene: 8. CDR1 is MDHEN and CDR2 is SYDVKM in the germline V gene. CDR3 bases: TGTGCCAGCAGTGCCCCGGGACAGGGGGCGAGTGGCTACACCTTC. Protein sequence: CASSAPGQGASGYTF.

This chain joins TRBV9 and TRBJ2-3; 10 nucleotides match TRBD2. V trimming: 4 bases; J trimming: 1 base; junction bases outside the gene matches: 6. This CDR3 spans 16 amino acids. Per germline, CDR1 SGDLS and CDR2 YYNGEE. CDR3 loop: CASSLSGTSGTDTQYF. CDR3 DNA: TGTGCCAGCAGCTTATCCGGGACTAGCGGCACAGATACGCAGTATTTT.

This chain connects TRBV27 to TRBJ1-2; possibly TRBD1 for D (5 bases). CDR1 is MNHEY and CDR2 is SMNVEV in the germline V gene (reference sequence). The germline V and J ends were trimmed by 2 bases and 8 bases, with 18 bases remaining between them. This CDR3 spans 15 amino acids. CDR3 DNA: TGTGCCAGCAGTTTACGTTTGGGGCCCTCTAGGGGCTACACCTTC. It is translated as CASSLRLGPSRGYTF.

The table lists this clone with a count of one. The V call is TRBV7-9, the J call TRBJ2-7; TRBD2 aligns across 9 bases. Trimming removed 4 bases from V and 6 bases from J; junction bases left unmatched: 10. This CDR3 spans 15 amino acids. Germline values: CDR1 SEHNR, CDR2 FQNEAQ (reference sequence). As DNA, the CDR3 is TGTGCCAGCAGCTCTCCCGGGACTAGCTGGGGCGAGCAGTACTTC. This encodes CASSSPGTSWGEQYF.

J is TRBJ1-4 and V is TRBV19, with 7 bases aligning to TRBD1. V lost 8 bases and J lost 7; bases outside the gene matches: 10. Germline-derived CDR1 and CDR2 are LNHDA and SQIVND (reference sequence). The CDR3 has 14 amino acids. The CDR3 coding sequence is TGTGCCAGTGGAGGGGGCGGGTTAGGTGAAAAACTGTTTTTT. It encodes CASGGGGLGEKLFF.

The gene calls are TRBV5-1 and TRBJ2-5; 12 bases fit TRBD2. CDR3 length: 17 amino acids. CDR1 is SGHRS and CDR2 is YFSETQ in the germline V gene. With 1 base clipped from V and 0 bases from J, the junction kept 4 bases outside the gene matches. The CDR3 reads CASSLTGLAGNQETQYF. CDR3 nucleotide sequence: TGCGCCAGCAGCTTGACCGGACTAGCGGGGAACCAAGAGACCCAGTACTTC.

The chain couples TRBV6-4 to TRBJ2-2; D is uncertain. The CDR3 loop spans 16 amino acids. V gave up 0 bases and J gave up 2 bases, with 10 bases separating them. Per germline, CDR1 MRHNA and CDR2 SNTAGT. The CDR3 spells CASSDSATSNTGELFF. DNA of the CDR3: TGTGCCAGCAGTGACTCGGCCACCTCAAACACCGGGGAGCTGTTTTTT.

This chain links TRBV28 with TRBJ2-7; 7 bases match TRBD1. In germline, CDR1 is MDHEN, CDR2 SYDVKM. The CDR3 has 16 amino acids. With 5 bases clipped from V and 3 bases from J, the junction kept 13 bases outside the gene matches. The CDR3 is CASSLNVARTGYEQYF. The CDR3 nucleotides read TGTGCCAGCAGTCTCAACGTCGCCCGGACAGGCTACGAGCAGTACTTC.

The V call is TRBV30, the J call TRBJ2-7; 11 bases match TRBD1. V was pared by 4 bases and J by 3 bases, with 5 bases of the junction left unmatched. The CDR3 covers 14 residues. In germline, CDR1 is GTSNPN, CDR2 SVGIG (reference sequence). The CDR3: CAWNPGQGVYEQYF. DNA of the CDR3: TGTGCCTGGAACCCGGGACAGGGGGTCTACGAGCAGTACTTC. Using reference TRBV30 and TRBJ2-7 for the parts outside the CDR3, the full variable domain is SQTIHQWPATLVQPVGSPLSLECTVEGTSNPNLYWYRQAAGRGLQLLFYSVGIGQISSEVPQNLSASRPQDRQFILSSKKLLLSDSGFYLCAWNPGQGVYEQYFGPGTRLTVT.